The rows below give T cell receptor beta chains drawn from one sample of a study of blood T cell repertoires in COVID-19. Sequenced by immunoSEQ multiplex PCR; TCRdb stores in-frame clones only, minus some. The table lists roughly 100,000 clones, 60% to 85% of them singletons. Sequences were obtained from peripheral blood. Receptors originate from a man aged 80 or over with COVID-19, enrolled during active disease. Each CDR3 is given with its conserved first and last residue. A D gene is named only where the DNA matches it firmly. Size values are once, few and many counts, or a class for expanded clones, and some rows have none.

J gene	D gene	clone size	V gene	CDR3 DNA	CDR3 protein
TRBJ2-1	NA	NA	TRBV19	TGTGCCAGTAGCATGTTAGGGGCGGGGCTCTCCTACAATGAGCAGTTCTTC	CASSMLGAGLSYNEQFF
TRBJ2-1	TRBD2	NA	TRBV6-2/TRBV6-3	TGTGCCAGCAGTTACCCAGCGGGAGGTGCCTACAATGAGCAGTTCTTC	CASSYPAGGAYNEQFF
TRBJ1-4	TRBD1	few	TRBV28	TGTGCCAGCAGTCCTTCTGAGACAGGGGGCAGTGAAAAACTGTTTTTT	CASSPSETGGSEKLFF
TRBJ1-3	NA	NA	TRBV28	TGTGCCAGCAGTCGAGGCGGGGTAAACACCATATATTTT	CASSRGGVNTIYF
TRBJ2-1	NA	NA	TRBV29-1	TGCAGCGTTGATGGTAGGGGCGATGAGCAGTTCTTC	CSVDGRGDEQFF
TRBJ1-1	NA	NA	TRBV25-1	TGTGCCAGCAGTGACTATAGCGCTGAAGCTTTCTTT	CASSDYSAEAFF
TRBJ2-1	TRBD1	NA	TRBV6-1	TGTGCCAGCAGTGAAAGGCCGACAGGGATCTCCTACAATGAGCAGTTCTTC	CASSERPTGISYNEQFF
TRBJ1-5	NA	NA	TRBV9	TGTGCCAGCAGCCCAGGCATAAATCAGCCCCAGCATTTT	CASSPGINQPQHF
TRBJ1-2	NA	NA	TRBV6-5	TGTGCCAGCAGTTACTCGACAGATTATGGCTACACCTTC	CASSYSTDYGYTF
TRBJ2-7	NA	NA	TRBV28	TGTGCCAGCAGTTTAAGCCAGGCCGACTACGAGCAGTACTTC	CASSLSQADYEQYF
TRBJ2-1	TRBD1	NA	TRBV18	TGTGCCAGCTCACCCTCAGGACAGGGGGGGATTGGTGAGCAGTTCTTC	CASSPSGQGGIGEQFF
TRBJ2-1	NA	NA	TRBV7-7	TGTGCTAGCAGCTTACAGGCAGGGATTAATGAGCAGTTCTTC	CASSLQAGINEQFF
TRBJ2-1	NA	once	TRBV15	TGTGCCACCAGCCCTCCAGCGGGTGGATCCTACAATGAGCAGTTCTTC	CATSPPAGGSYNEQFF
TRBJ2-7	NA	few	TRBV6-5	TGTGCCAGCAGTTACTCAAAGGTATCTAGCTCCTACGAGCAGTACTTC	CASSYSKVSSSYEQYF
TRBJ2-1	NA	NA	TRBV5-5	TGTGCCAGCAGCTTGTTCAGGCCAGGGTTAGGATACAATGAGCAGTTCTTC	CASSLFRPGLGYNEQFF
TRBJ1-6	TRBD1	NA	TRBV30	TGTGCCTGGAGTGTACCGAACAGGGGGAGGAATTCACCCCTCCACTTT	CAWSVPNRGRNSPLHF
TRBJ1-2	NA	NA	TRBV28	TGTGCCAGCACCCCGGACGGGAATAACTATGGCTACACCTTC	CASTPDGNNYGYTF
TRBJ2-6	NA	NA	TRBV7-8	TGTGCCAGCAGCCCAGGGCCCGGGGGAGGGGCCAACGTCCTGACTTTC	CASSPGPGGGANVLTF
TRBJ1-5	NA	NA	TRBV28	TGTGCCAGCAGTTTCGTGAGGGCGGTTAATCAGCCCCAGCATTTT	CASSFVRAVNQPQHF
TRBJ1-5	TRBD1	few	TRBV19	TGTGCCAGTCGGGACAGGGGTTTTCAGCCCCAGCATTTT	CASRDRGFQPQHF
TRBJ2-1	NA	once	TRBV21-1	TGTGCCAGCAGCAAATATGGGCAGGGCTCCTACAATGAGCAGTTCTTC	CASSKYGQGSYNEQFF
TRBJ2-1	TRBD2	NA	TRBV28	TGTGCCAGCAGTTTTCGGGCTAGCGGGAGCAATGAGCAGTTCTTC	CASSFRASGSNEQFF
TRBJ2-4	TRBD1	NA	TRBV5-1	TGCGCCAGCAGCTTGGCCGGGACAGAGTACCTAGCCAAAAACATTCAGTACTTC	CASSLAGTEYLAKNIQYF
TRBJ2-1	TRBD2	NA	TRBV5-1	TGCGCCAGCAGCTTGGCTCTAGCGGGAGCTGGTGAGCAGTTCTTC	CASSLALAGAGEQFF
TRBJ2-5	NA	few	TRBV2	TGTGCCAGCAGGGTTTCAGGGGTTCAAGAGACCCAGTACTTC	CASRVSGVQETQYF
TRBJ1-1	NA	NA	TRBV7-9	TGTGCCAGCAGCTTAGGTGTCGGCACTGAAGCTTTCTTT	CASSLGVGTEAFF
TRBJ1-3	NA	few	TRBV18	TGTGCCAGCTCACCCCGGTCTGGCTCTGGAAACACCATATATTTT	CASSPRSGSGNTIYF
TRBJ2-3	TRBD2	few	TRBV3-1/TRBV3-2	TGTGCCAGCAGCCTTAGGGGGAGCGGGAGGGCAGATACGCAGTATTTT	CASSLRGSGRADTQYF
TRBJ2-7	TRBD1	NA	TRBV5-1	TGCGCCAGCAGCTCGACAGGGCTTGAGCAGTACTTC	CASSSTGLEQYF
TRBJ2-1	TRBD2	few	TRBV2	TGTGCCAGCAGTGAATACGGACTAGCGGGCGCCTCCTACAATGAGCAGTTCTTC	CASSEYGLAGASYNEQFF
TRBJ2-1	NA	NA	TRBV5-1	TGCGCCAGCAGCTTGGATGGCGGGTGGGACAATGAGCAGTTCTTC	CASSLDGGWDNEQFF
TRBJ2-2	TRBD2	NA	TRBV4-2	TGTGCCAGCAGCCCCCCGGGACTAGCGGCCACCGGGGAGCTGTTTTTT	CASSPPGLAATGELFF
TRBJ2-5	TRBD2	NA	TRBV3-1/TRBV3-2	TGTGCCAGCAGCCAAGGGACGGGAGGGCCAGGTGAGACCCAGTACTTC	CASSQGTGGPGETQYF
TRBJ1-5	NA	NA	TRBV21-1	TGTGCCGTTCACAGGATACCCTATCAGCCCCAGCATTTT	CAVHRIPYQPQHF
TRBJ1-6	NA	NA	TRBV18	TGTGCCAGCTCACCAACAGGGAAAGATAATTCACCCCTCCACTTT	CASSPTGKDNSPLHF
TRBJ2-5	TRBD1	NA	TRBV18	TGTGCCAGCTCACCACAAGCGACAGGGGGCCAAGAGACCCAGTACTTC	CASSPQATGGQETQYF
TRBJ1-1	TRBD1	NA	TRBV19	TGTGCCAGTAGTCTGCAGGGGGCGTCGGGAACTGAAGCTTTCTTT	CASSLQGASGTEAFF